The rows below give T cell receptor beta chains drawn from one sample of a study of regulatory T cells in long-lasting Graves disease. TCRdb ran MiXCR on the multiplex PCR reads and lists one entry per CDR3 protein. The repertoire holds about 470,000 distinct CDR3 sequences, with roughly 20% as singletons. The source material was peripheral blood mononuclear cells (PBMCs), sampled when the disease was refractory, from a patient treated with antithyroid drugs. Source of these receptors: a female donor with Graves disease. The CDR3 runs from the conserved cysteine through the conserved F or W. The order of the fields is V gene, J gene, D gene, clone size, CDR3 protein, CDR3 DNA. D genes are given only for firm matches. Expanded clones get a size class; other rows say once, few or many, or leave the size out.

TRBV7-9	TRBJ1-4	-	few	CASSAAVGREKLFF	TGTGCCAGCAGCGCCGCGGTGGGACGGGAAAAACTGTTTTTT
TRBV20-1	TRBJ1-2	-	many	CSAISPGADYGYTF	TGCAGTGCAATATCACCCGGGGCTGACTATGGCTACACCTTC
TRBV6-1	TRBJ2-7	TRBD1	-	CASSEDRGLYEQYF	TGTGCCAGCAGCGAGGACAGGGGGCTCTACGAGCAGTACTTC
TRBV5-1	TRBJ1-2	TRBD1	many	CASRKTGSYGYTF	TGCGCCAGCAGAAAGACAGGGAGCTATGGCTACACCTTC
TRBV28	TRBJ2-2	TRBD2	many	CASSSSGSRTGELFF	TGTGCCAGCAGTTCTAGCGGGAGTCGAACCGGGGAGCTGTTTTTT
TRBV7-7	TRBJ2-5	TRBD1	few	CASSQRQGGETQYF	TGTGCTAGCAGCCAAAGACAGGGCGGGGAGACCCAGTACTTC
TRBV2	TRBJ2-7	-	many	CASSTGQGQGGSSYEQYF	TGTGCCAGCAGTACAGGTCAGGGGCAAGGAGGGAGCTCCTACGAGCAGTACTTC
TRBV15	TRBJ2-7	TRBD2	many	CATSRGRGSGSSYEQYF	TGTGCCACCAGCAGGGGTCGGGGCAGCGGGAGTTCCTACGAGCAGTACTTC
TRBV30	TRBJ1-1	-	-	CAWSRTRGMNTEAFF	TGTGCCTGGAGTCGCACAAGGGGAATGAACACTGAAGCTTTCTTT
TRBV20-1	TRBJ1-1	-	-	CSALTGFLAEAFF	TGCAGTGCTCTTACAGGGTTTCTCGCTGAAGCTTTCTTT
TRBV5-5	TRBJ2-7	TRBD1	many	CASSLTGTGYEQYF	TGTGCCAGCAGCTTGACCGGGACAGGGTACGAGCAGTACTTC
TRBV12-3/TRBV12-4	TRBJ2-2	TRBD1	many	CASPAGTGGTGELFF	TGTGCCAGCCCCGCCGGGACAGGTGGCACCGGGGAGCTGTTTTTT
TRBV12-3/TRBV12-4	TRBJ1-1	-	many	CASSFLGGNTEAFF	TGTGCCAGCAGTTTTTTGGGGGGGAACACTGAAGCTTTCTTT
TRBV5-1	TRBJ2-5	TRBD1	-	CASSLAGTGTETQYF	TGCGCCAGCAGCTTGGCCGGGACAGGGACAGAGACCCAGTACTTC
TRBV7-2	TRBJ2-7	TRBD1	-	CASSRRTGATSYEQYF	TGTGCCAGCAGCCGCCGGACAGGAGCCACGTCCTACGAGCAGTACTTC
TRBV12-3/TRBV12-4	TRBJ2-1	TRBD1	many	CASSYTGDKQFF	TGTGCCAGCAGCTATACAGGGGATAAGCAGTTCTTC
TRBV18	TRBJ2-5	-	many	CASSPTEERRYF	TGTGCCAGCTCACCGACCGAGGAGCGGCGGTACTTC
TRBV12-3/TRBV12-4	TRBJ1-3	-	many	CASSFTAGNTIYF	TGTGCCAGCAGTTTTACGGCTGGAAACACCATATATTTT
TRBV12-3/TRBV12-4	TRBJ1-5	-	many	CASSLGRYSNQPQHF	TGTGCCAGCAGTTTGGGCAGGTATAGCAATCAGCCCCAGCATTTT
TRBV6-2/TRBV6-3	TRBJ2-7	-	many	CASSWGGDTYYYEQYF	TGTGCCAGCAGTTGGGGGGGCGACACCTACTACTACGAGCAGTACTTC
TRBV27	TRBJ2-2	-	many	CASSPIAGGTGELFF	TGTGCCAGCAGTCCAATAGCCGGTGGGACCGGGGAGCTGTTTTTT
TRBV6-1	TRBJ1-1	TRBD1	many	CASRTSGGGTEAFF	TGTGCCAGCAGGACCTCAGGGGGGGGCACTGAAGCTTTCTTT
TRBV27	TRBJ2-7	-	few	CASAFYGGTRYEQYF	TGTGCCAGCGCCTTTTATGGTGGGACAAGATACGAGCAGTACTTC
TRBV19	TRBJ2-7	-	-	CASSTVGRGEFSYEQYF	TGTGCCAGTAGTACCGTTGGTCGAGGGGAGTTCTCCTACGAGCAGTACTTC
TRBV19	TRBJ2-6	-	-	CASSPPFSGANVLTF	TGTGCCAGTAGTCCCCCCTTTAGTGGGGCCAACGTCCTGACTTTC
TRBV10-3	TRBJ2-7	-	-	CAIRTSIQQYF	TGTGCCATCAGGACTAGTATCCAGCAGTACTTC
TRBV7-9	TRBJ1-2	-	few	CASSGRADGYTF	TGTGCCAGCAGCGGGAGGGCAGACGGCTACACCTTC
TRBV7-6	TRBJ2-5	TRBD2	-	CASSPYLGGQQETQYF	TGTGCCAGCAGCCCCTATTTGGGAGGGCAACAAGAGACCCAGTACTTC
TRBV19	TRBJ1-2	TRBD1	few	CASSAGTDRPF	TGTGCCAGTAGTGCCGGGACAGACCGACCCTTC
TRBV18	TRBJ2-7	TRBD1	many	CASSPLQGQISDEQYF	TGTGCCAGCTCACCACTACAGGGACAGATCTCCGACGAGCAGTACTTC
TRBV11-2	TRBJ2-1	-	-	CASGATASSYNEQFF	TGTGCCAGCGGGGCAACAGCGAGCTCCTACAATGAGCAGTTCTTC
TRBV6-2/TRBV6-3	TRBJ2-7	-	-	CASSYLISTGSYEQYF	TGTGCCAGCAGTTACTTGATATCAACGGGGTCCTACGAGCAGTACTTC
TRBV30	TRBJ1-2	-	many	CAWSASTNYGYTF	TGTGCCTGGAGTGCCAGTACTAACTATGGCTACACCTTC
TRBV20-1	TRBJ2-7	TRBD2	-	CSARDPTSGSLYEQYF	TGCAGTGCTAGAGACCCGACTAGCGGGAGTCTCTACGAGCAGTACTTC
TRBV20-1	TRBJ1-1	-	many	CSAPGEVDTEAFF	TGCAGTGCCCCAGGGGAAGTGGACACTGAAGCTTTCTTT
TRBV20-1	TRBJ2-1	-	-	CSARTEERYNEQFF	TGCAGTGCTCGTACTGAGGAGCGATACAATGAGCAGTTCTTC
TRBV6-2/TRBV6-3	TRBJ2-7	-	few	CASSYMSSYEQYF	TGTGCCAGCAGTTACATGAGCTCCTACGAGCAGTACTTC
TRBV28	TRBJ2-7	TRBD1	many	CASSFGTGDTYEQYF	TGTGCCAGCAGTTTCGGGACAGGGGATACCTACGAGCAGTACTTC
TRBV24-1	TRBJ2-2	TRBD2	-	CATRSGSGNTGELFF	TGTGCCACCAGAAGCGGGAGCGGGAACACCGGGGAGCTGTTTTTT
TRBV7-2	TRBJ2-7	-	few	CASSLYRERYEQYF	TGTGCCAGCAGCTTATACCGGGAGCGATACGAGCAGTACTTC
TRBV14	TRBJ2-7	-	few	CASPRTDTYEQYF	TGTGCCAGCCCAAGGACTGACACCTACGAGCAGTACTTC
TRBV11-1	TRBJ2-2	TRBD1	many	CASSLPGQGFGGELFF	TGTGCCAGCAGCTTACCCGGACAGGGTTTTGGCGGGGAGCTGTTTTTT
TRBV11-1	TRBJ2-7	-	-	CASSLSRHRGGAYEQYF	TGTGCCAGCAGCTTATCCCGCCATCGAGGAGGAGCCTACGAGCAGTACTTC
TRBV6-2/TRBV6-3	TRBJ2-7	TRBD2	few	CASSYRAGVSYEQYF	TGTGCCAGCAGTTATCGCGCGGGAGTATCTTACGAGCAGTACTTC
TRBV13	TRBJ1-1	TRBD1	-	CASSADRGDTEAFF	TGTGCCAGCAGCGCGGACAGGGGAGACACTGAAGCTTTCTTT
TRBV3-1	TRBJ2-1	-	-	CASSQDWVYEQFF	TGTGCCAGCAGCCAAGATTGGGTGTATGAGCAGTTCTTC
TRBV6-2/TRBV6-3	TRBJ1-1	-	-	CASRGHSDRYEAFF	TGTGCCAGCAGGGGACATTCTGACCGATATGAAGCTTTCTTT
TRBV29-1	TRBJ1-3	-	-	CSVLGDGNTIYF	TGCAGCGTCCTAGGGGATGGAAACACCATATATTTT
TRBV7-9	TRBJ2-7	-	-	CASSSHAGGEQYF	TGTGCCAGCAGCTCCCACGCAGGTGGCGAGCAGTACTTC
TRBV24-1	TRBJ2-5	TRBD2	few	CATSALAGPQSETQYF	TGTGCCACCAGTGCTCTAGCGGGCCCTCAGAGTGAGACCCAGTACTTC
TRBV20-1	TRBJ2-7	TRBD1	few	CSMEDRAKSYEQYF	TGCAGTATGGAGGACAGGGCAAAATCCTACGAGCAGTACTTC
TRBV4-3	TRBJ2-7	TRBD1	few	CASSQRDSLEQYF	TGCGCCAGCAGCCAACGGGACAGCCTAGAGCAGTACTTC
TRBV30	TRBJ1-1	-	few	CAWDFGGLNTEAFF	TGTGCCTGGGATTTCGGGGGTCTGAACACTGAAGCTTTCTTT
TRBV7-2	TRBJ2-2	TRBD1	many	CASGQGTANTGELFF	TGTGCCAGCGGACAGGGGACCGCGAACACCGGGGAGCTGTTTTTT
TRBV12-5	TRBJ1-1	-	many	CASGLQGNTEAFF	TGTGCTAGTGGTTTACAGGGGAACACTGAAGCTTTCTTT
TRBV6-1	TRBJ2-7	-	few	CASQIAEGGPIYEQYF	TGTGCCAGCCAAATTGCGGAGGGGGGGCCTATTTACGAGCAGTACTTC